This TCR beta chain comes out of a study of T cell responses to AZD1222 COVID-19 vaccine. Study-wide context: Combined were second doses at about 4 or about 12 weeks. Study findings and constraints: A rise in Spike-specific TCR breadth and depth followed two AZD1222 doses. Females outnumbered males among donors, who were mostly white British; clonal diversity was possibly underestimated. Across spike, vaccine-associated CD4 TCRs were found, dominant at 160-218 and 743-854.

Notes on this clone: Its target is not known.

The repertoire was sequenced with immunoSEQ multiplex PCR; TCRdb's copy has only in-frame clones and lacks some. Among fewer than 150,000 clones listed, 90% were seen once. This CDR3 has 17 amino acids. The V and J ends lost 0 bases and 2 bases respectively, with 16 bases between them. The germline gives CDR1 LGHDT, CDR2 YNNKEL (reference sequence). This receptor was taken from an adult in good health. The rearrangement links TRBV3-1 (or the pseudogene TRBV3-2) to TRBJ1-2; D is unresolved. The source was peripheral blood, collected on day 0 of AZD1222 vaccination. This CDR3 is CASSQEDSTHENYGYTF. The CDR3, as DNA: TGTGCCAGCAGCCAAGAAGATTCAACCCATGAAAACTATGGCTACACCTTC.